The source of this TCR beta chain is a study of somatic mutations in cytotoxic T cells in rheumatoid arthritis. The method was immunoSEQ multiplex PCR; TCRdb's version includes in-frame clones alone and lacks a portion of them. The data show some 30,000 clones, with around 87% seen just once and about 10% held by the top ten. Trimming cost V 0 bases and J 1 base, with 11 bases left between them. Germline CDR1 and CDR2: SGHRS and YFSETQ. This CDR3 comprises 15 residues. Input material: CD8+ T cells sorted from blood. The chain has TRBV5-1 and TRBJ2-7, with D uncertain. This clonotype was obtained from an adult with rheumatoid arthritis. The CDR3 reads CASSLAMSASYEQYF. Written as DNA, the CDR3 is TGCGCCAGCAGCTTGGCCATGAGCGCATCCTACGAGCAGTACTTC.